This T cell receptor beta chain stems from a study of T cells in Graves' hyperthyroidism and ophthalmopathy. TCR beta CDR3 regions were amplified from RNA transcripts. Carried out on the TCR CDR3, a first-round RT-PCR used the HTBI primer set. TCRdb re-called the multiplex PCR reads through MiXCR, storing one row per CDR3 protein. The sample has 300,000 to 450,000 distinct CDR3 sequences, approximately 15% seen once. V lost 6 bases, J lost 3 bases, and 4 bases stayed unmatched. This CDR3 region has 13 residues. CDR1 and CDR2 from the germline V gene are SEHNR and FQNEAQ (reference sequence). In this sample, this clonotype turned up many times.

This chain connects TRBV7-9 to TRBJ1-2; 7 positions match TRBD1. Sequenced: blood. The clonotype was recovered from a woman aged 55-75 years with Graves' hyperthyroidism. The CDR3, as DNA: TGTGCCAGCAGTTTTGGGACAGACTATGGCTACACCTTC. Protein product: CASSFGTDYGYTF.